The table lists the clone carrying this T cell receptor beta chain with a few counts. Its antigen remains unidentified. Per germline, CDR1 MNHNY and CDR2 SVGAGI (reference sequence). The CDR3 is made up of 11 amino acids. Trimming took off 2 bases at V and 10 bases at J, with 8 bases between the two ends. The treatment was: oral pan-JAK inhibitor, 5-10 mg twice daily. The data derive from a study of CD8+ T cells in alopecia areata. Findings and limits, study-wide: An increase in clonality over normal scalp was evident in lesional scalp, especially alopecia totalis/universalis.

Isolated RNA was reverse transcribed into cDNA used as the sequencing template. Assay: immunoSEQ multiplex PCR; the TCRdb copy retains only in-frame clones and omits some. There are about 180,000 clones in the sample; 53% occur only once, and 11% lies in the top ten. This chain connects TRBV6-6 to TRBJ1-2; D gene unclear. This specimen was CD8+ T cells sorted from blood, taken at week 24, from a patient treated with tofacitinib. The clonotype originates from a human donor with alopecia areata. The CDR3 protein is CASSYQRDYTF. For the CDR3, the DNA is TGTGCCAGCAGTTACCAGAGAGACTACACCTTC.